These T cell receptor beta chains were read from a single sample in a study of technical replicates of blood from a handful of donors. Produced via immunoSEQ multiplex PCR; TCRdb's table is partial and in-frame only. The profile shows some 74,000 clones, approximately 91% of them singletons. Sequencing was carried out using T cells isolated from PBMCs. The receptors originated from a human donor in good health. CDR3s include the opening cysteine and the closing phenylalanine or tryptophan. D genes are given only for firm matches. Clone sizes are given selectively: once, few, many, or a class where the clone is expanded.

clone_size d_call j_call v_call cdr3_nt cdr3_aa
. TRBD2 TRBJ2-7 TRBV6-5 TGTGCCAGCGCTCCCGGGACTAGCGGTTCCTACGAGCAGTACTTC CASAPGTSGSYEQYF
once TRBD2 TRBJ2-7 TRBV5-8 TGTGCCAGCAGCCGAGGGGGGACTAGTTACGAGCAGTACTTC CASSRGGTSYEQYF
. . TRBJ2-7 TRBV30 TGTGCCTGGACCCCGGGGGTAGAGACTTACGAGCAGTACTTC CAWTPGVETYEQYF
. . TRBJ2-7 TRBV19 TGTGCCAGTAGTATTCGTGGCAGTGGAGGCTACGAGCAGTACTTC CASSIRGSGGYEQYF
. TRBD2 TRBJ2-2 TRBV19 TGTGCCAGTAGTACACCCCTCGTGCGCGGGAGAGCCGGGGAGCTGTTTTTT CASSTPLVRGRAGELFF
. . TRBJ1-5 TRBV30 TGTGCCTGGAGTGTACTAGAAGATCAGCCCCAGCATTTT CAWSVLEDQPQHF
. . TRBJ1-5 TRBV18 TGTGCCAGCTCACCAGTACTTAGCAATCAGCCCCAGCATTTT CASSPVLSNQPQHF
. TRBD2 TRBJ2-1 TRBV18 TGTGCCAGCTCACCACAGCGGGAGGAGTTTTACAATGAGCAGTTCTTC CASSPQREEFYNEQFF
. TRBD2 TRBJ2-3 TRBV4-2 TGTGCCAGCAGCCAAGATGGTAGCGGGAGATTCACAGATACGCAGTATTTT CASSQDGSGRFTDTQYF
. . TRBJ1-5 TRBV6-5 TGTGCCAGCAGCCGGGGGGACCAAACCCAGCATTTT CASSRGDQTQHF
. TRBD1 TRBJ2-2 TRBV15 TGTGCCACCAGCAGAAATCCGGGACAGACCACCGGGGAGCTGTTTTTT CATSRNPGQTTGELFF
few . TRBJ1-2 TRBV25-1 TGTGCCAGCAGTGGCTACAGTTACTATGGCTACACCTTC CASSGYSYYGYTF
once . TRBJ1-1 TRBV19 TGTGCCAGTAGTCAGATCGGTAGGGGTAAAGCTTTCTTT CASSQIGRGKAFF
. TRBD2 TRBJ2-7 TRBV28 TGTGCCAGCAGAGTTAGTAGCGGGAGTTTTTGGGAGCAGTACTTC CASRVSSGSFWEQYF
. TRBD2 TRBJ2-1 TRBV5-1 TGCGCCAGCAGCCCGTTGTTAGCGGGAGAGCGGAATGAGCAGTTCTTC CASSPLLAGERNEQFF
. TRBD1 TRBJ1-5 TRBV6-6 TGTGCCAGCAGTTACTATGTCACAGGGGGCAATCAGCCCCAGCATTTT CASSYYVTGGNQPQHF
. TRBD1 TRBJ1-2 TRBV30 TGTGCCTGGAGTGCGCTAACAGGGGAAGAGCACTATGGCTACACCTTC CAWSALTGEEHYGYTF
. . TRBJ2-1 TRBV4-1 TGCGCCAGCAGCCTCGGGACTCCATCCAATGAGCAGTTCTTC CASSLGTPSNEQFF
. . TRBJ2-2 TRBV12-5 TGTGCTAGTGGTTTACAGACGAACACCGGGGAGCTGTTTTTT CASGLQTNTGELFF
. . TRBJ2-7 TRBV11-2 TGTGCCAGCAGCTTAGTGGCAGGGGCCTTTACAGTCTACGAGCAGTACTTC CASSLVAGAFTVYEQYF
. TRBD1 TRBJ2-7 TRBV28 TGTGCCAGCAGGTTGGGACAGCCTTACGAGCAGTACTTC CASRLGQPYEQYF
. . TRBJ1-5 TRBV7-2 TGTGCCAGCAGCCCGCAGGGCAGCAATCAGCCCCAGCATTTT CASSPQGSNQPQHF
. . TRBJ2-7 TRBV12-1 TGTGCCAGCAGCGAGAGCGGGCCAATTACCTACGAGCAGTACTTC CASSESGPITYEQYF
. TRBD1 TRBJ1-5 TRBV19 TGTGCCAGTGGGTCCGGGACAGATTATAGCAATCAGCCCCAGCATTTT CASGSGTDYSNQPQHF
. TRBD2 TRBJ2-7 TRBV19 TGTGCCAGTAGTATGGGGGGGAGGGGCAGTGAGCAGTACTTC CASSMGGRGSEQYF
few . TRBJ1-1 TRBV19 TGTGCCAGTATTAGGCCCGGGGACACTGAAGCTTTCTTT CASIRPGDTEAFF
. . TRBJ2-4 TRBV5-6 TGTGCCAGCAGCCCAGTGGGGGGGGCGGGGGCCAAAAACATTCAGTACTTC CASSPVGGAGAKNIQYF
. . TRBJ1-2 TRBV4-3 TGCGCCAGCAGCCAAATGGACAGATATGGCTACACCTTC CASSQMDRYGYTF
. TRBD1 TRBJ2-7 TRBV11-2 TGTGCCAGCAGTTTCCGGGACAGGACCACCTACGAGCAGTACTTC CASSFRDRTTYEQYF
few TRBD1 TRBJ1-1 TRBV20-1 TGCAGTGCTAGGGCGGGGACAGCAACTTTCTTT CSARAGTATFF
. . TRBJ2-2 TRBV11-2 TGTGCCAGCAGCTCGATAGTCACCGGGGAGCTGTTTTTT CASSSIVTGELFF
. . TRBJ2-3 TRBV6-1 TGTGCCAGCAGTGAGATGCTGCTAGCAGGACGTGGAGATACGCAGTATTTT CASSEMLLAGRGDTQYF
. TRBD1 TRBJ2-7 TRBV6-1 TGTGCCAGCAGCGGCCGGGACAGGGCCTACGAGCAGTACTTC CASSGRDRAYEQYF
. TRBD1 TRBJ1-1 TRBV28 TGTGCCAGCATCCCTTCCCAGGGGGCGAACACTGAAGCTTTCTTT CASIPSQGANTEAFF
. . TRBJ1-2 TRBV20-1 TGCACCCCCCCCGGTGGCTACACCTTC CTPPGGYTF
. . TRBJ1-1 TRBV7-3 TGTGCCAGCAGCTTAGACGTGCCCCGGACACCCGTTAACACTGAAGCTTTCTTT CASSLDVPRTPVNTEAFF
. TRBD1 TRBJ1-5 TRBV4-1 TGCGCCAGCAGCCTCAACCGGGACAGGAATCAGCCCCAGCATTTT CASSLNRDRNQPQHF
. . TRBJ2-7 TRBV29-1 TGCAGCGTTGTTCTTGGCGACAGCTCCTACGAGCAGTACTTC CSVVLGDSSYEQYF
. TRBD1 TRBJ2-7 TRBV28 TGTGCCAGCCGGGACAGGGGATCCTACGAGCAGTACTTC CASRDRGSYEQYF
. . TRBJ2-5 TRBV30 TGTGCCTGGAGTGATGGGAGGGAGACCCAGTACTTC CAWSDGRETQYF
. . TRBJ2-7 TRBV28 TGTGCCAGCAGTTTATCGACACACGGAAATGGGTACGAGCAGTACTTC CASSLSTHGNGYEQYF
. . TRBJ1-2 TRBV7-6 TGTGCCAGCAGCTTAGGAGAAAATTATGGCTACACCTTC CASSLGENYGYTF
. TRBD2 TRBJ2-7 TRBV7-9 TGTGCCAGCAGCGCCCCCCCATTGGGGGAGGGTACCTACGAGCAGTACTTC CASSAPPLGEGTYEQYF
. TRBD1 TRBJ2-1 TRBV6-6 TGTGCCAGCCCGGGGGACAGGAGGTACAATGAGCAGTTCTTC CASPGDRRYNEQFF
. . TRBJ1-5 TRBV5-8 TGTGCCAGCAGCTTACGAGGGCTGGGGCAGCCCCAGCATTTT CASSLRGLGQPQHF
. . TRBJ1-2 TRBV6-5 TGTGCCAGCAGTTACTCCCCCCGTAACTATGGCTACACCTTC CASSYSPRNYGYTF
. TRBD1 TRBJ1-1 TRBV6-5 TGTGCCAGCAGTAGACGACAGGGGGGGAACACTGAAGCTTTCTTT CASSRRQGGNTEAFF
. . TRBJ2-7 TRBV30 TGTGCCTGGAGTTTCGCGGGCTACGAGCAGTACTTC CAWSFAGYEQYF